The TCR beta chain described here comes from a study of blood T cell repertoires in COVID-19. Enrollment of patients from Seattle took place during active infection, with longitudinal follow-up. Trimming took 4 bases from V and 0 from J, leaving 6 bases between them. In germline, CDR1 is SGHDN, CDR2 FVKESK. This CDR3 contains 13 residues. Data came from immunoSEQ multiplex PCR; TCRdb stores just in-frame clones and leaves some out. The sample yields around 480,000 clones, 88% seen once. The rearrangement uses TRBV14 and TRBJ1-1; D gene uncertain. The clonotype comes from a woman aged 45-65 years with COVID-19, enrolled during active disease. Material: peripheral blood. In DNA, the CDR3 is TGTGCCAGCAGCCCCACAGTGAACACTGAAGCTTTCTTT. It yields the protein CASSPTVNTEAFF.